Detailed here is one T cell receptor beta chain. These data come from a study of blood T cell repertoires in COVID-19. Study-level information: Donors in the United States, Italy and Spain gave samples during acute or convalescent COVID-19.

In the authors' workflow: The authors estimated nucleated cell counts from reference gene primer amplification. The assay was immunoSEQ multiplex PCR, and TCRdb's table has in-frame clones only and misses some. From that table come the V and J calls and clone size; the DNA was used to work out D and trimming. The sample has about 140,000 clones; approximately 86% are singletons. The CDR3 is made up of 13 amino acids. V trimming: 2 bases; J trimming: 5 bases; junction bases outside the gene matches: 3. CDR1 and CDR2 from the germline V gene are MGHRA and YSYEKL. The sequence was collected from a woman aged 55 to 70 with acute or convalescent COVID-19. The chain employs TRBV4-1 and TRBJ2-7, with TRBD2 matching over 7 bases. The sample taken for sequencing was peripheral blood. The CDR3 DNA is TGCGCCAGCAGCCAAAGACTAGCTGACGAGCAGTACTTC. This sequence encodes CASSQRLADEQYF.